These 10 T cell receptor beta chains originate from one sample sequenced in a study of CD4 T cells in relation to SARS-CoV-2 and coronaviruses. Method: immunoSEQ multiplex PCR; TCRdb's copy keeps in-frame clones and lacks some. Of 40,000 to 50,000 clones in the sample, about 87% were seen once. The antigens of these receptors remain unknown. The sequenced material came from naive CD4+ T cells from PBMCs, cultured in vitro. As to subset: naive CD4+ T cells isolated by negative enrichment. These receptors were taken from an adult with COVID-19.

This chain joins TRBV7-2 and TRBJ2-1; D is uncertain. V lost 6 bases and J 6 bases, leaving 12 bases between the germline ends. The germline V gene has CDR1 SGHTA and CDR2 FQGNSA. The CDR3 contains 13 residues. CDR3: CASSLVGVNEQFF. In DNA, the CDR3 is TGTGCCAGCAGTCTGGTTGGGGTCAATGAGCAGTTCTTC. The full variable domain, in which reference TRBV7-2 and TRBJ2-1 provide the parts outside the CDR3, is GAGVSQSPSNKVTEKGKDVELRCDPISGHTALYWYRQSLGQGLEFLIYFQGNSAPDKSGLPSDRFSAERTGGSVSTLTIQRTQQEDSAVYLCASSLVGVNEQFFGPGTRLTVL.

This clone was seen just once. This chain uses TRBV3-1 (or the pseudogene TRBV3-2) with TRBJ2-1; 12 bases match TRBD2. CDR1 and CDR2 from the germline V gene are LGHDT and YNNKEL (reference sequence). The CDR3 runs to 14 residues. V was clipped by 5 bases and J by 9 bases; unmatched bases: 5. As DNA, the CDR3 is TGTGCCAGCAGCAGACTAGCGGGAGATGGTGAGCAGTTCTTC. Residues: CASSRLAGDGEQFF.

The rearrangement joins TRBV3-1 (or the pseudogene TRBV3-2) to TRBJ2-7, with TRBD1 matching 7 bases. J gave up 4 bases and V 6 bases, and 9 bases lay outside the gene matches. CDR3 length: 14 amino acids. Germline CDR1 is LGHDT and CDR2 is YNNKEL (reference sequence). CDR3 sequence: CASSRTGPSYEQYF. The CDR3 nucleotides read TGTGCCAGCAGTCGGACAGGACCCTCTTACGAGCAGTACTTC.

This clone was found once. V is TRBV6-2 or TRBV6-3 and J is TRBJ2-3; 8 bases are shared with TRBD2. The germline gives CDR1 MNHEY, CDR2 SVGEGT. J was trimmed by 4 bases and V by 4 bases; bases with no gene match: 16. The CDR3 has 18 residues. The CDR3 sequence: CASSSGLVSGGAADTQYF. The CDR3 DNA reads TGTGCCAGCAGTTCGGGACTAGTTTCTGGGGGCGCAGCAGATACGCAGTATTTT.

The J gene is TRBJ1-4, the V gene TRBV18; D gene uncertain. Trimming took off 2 bases at V and 0 bases at J, with 4 bases between the two ends. CDR3 length equals 14 residues. Germline V CDR1 and CDR2: KGHSH, LQKENI. The CDR3 spells CASSPYATNEKLFF. The DNA of the CDR3 is TGTGCCAGCTCACCATATGCAACTAATGAAAAACTGTTTTTT. Based on the CDR3 plus reference TRBV18 and TRBJ1-4, the full variable domain is NAGVMQNPRHLVRRRGQEARLRCSPMKGHSHVYWYRQLPEEGLKFMVYLQKENIIDESGMPKERFSAEFPKEGPSILRIQQVVRGDSAAYFCASSPYATNEKLFFGSGTQLSVL.

This clone occurred a few times. CDR3 protein: CASSLSDTGELFF. The CDR3 DNA reads as TGTGCCAGCAGTTTATCCGACACCGGGGAGCTGTTTTTT. The chain employs TRBV28 and TRBJ2-2; D remains unclear. CDR3 size: 13 residues. Trimming took off 1 base at V and 3 bases at J, with 3 bases between the two ends. CDR1 is MDHEN and CDR2 is SYDVKM in the germline V gene.

This chain connects TRBV30 to TRBJ2-3; TRBD1 aligns across 7 bases. Germline V CDR1 and CDR2: GTSNPN, SVGIG (reference sequence). The CDR3 is 16 amino acids. The junction had 10 bases not matched to a gene; V was cut back by 2 bases and J by 2 bases. The chain's CDR3 is CAWSLRTGHYTDTQYF. CDR3 nucleotide sequence: TGTGCCTGGAGTCTCCGGACAGGACATTACACAGATACGCAGTATTTT.

This chain joins TRBV9 and TRBJ1-3; 7 nucleotides match TRBD1. V shed 6 bases and J 4 bases; nucleotides not matched to a gene: 7. The CDR3 consists of 14 residues. Germline values: CDR1 SGDLS, CDR2 YYNGEE. CDR3: CASTKTGLGNTIYF. In DNA form, the CDR3 reads TGTGCCAGCACCAAGACAGGGTTGGGAAACACCATATATTTT.

This chain joins TRBV4-2 and TRBJ2-1; D may be TRBD2 (5 bases). In germline, CDR1 is LGHNA, CDR2 YNFKEQ. This CDR3 region has 13 residues. The V gene lost 0 bases and the J gene lost 8 bases, with 8 bases spanning the gap. The CDR3, as DNA: TGTGCCAGCAGCCAAGAACTAGACTATGAGCAGTTCTTC. It encodes CASSQELDYEQFF.

V gene TRBV5-4 combines with J gene TRBJ2-3; 8 bases are shared with TRBD2. With 4 bases clipped from V and 4 bases from J, the junction kept 8 bases outside the gene matches. The CDR3 consists of 15 residues. Germline V gene sequence: CDR1 SGHNT, CDR2 YYREEE (reference sequence). CDR3 residues: CASSPGLASPDTQYF. The CDR3, as DNA: TGTGCCAGCAGCCCAGGACTAGCATCTCCAGATACGCAGTATTTT.